A single T cell receptor beta chain is shown here with its context. The antigen remains unidentified. The table came from immunoSEQ multiplex PCR; TCRdb's copy has only in-frame clones and leaves some out. Among some 130,000 clones listed, about 90% were seen once. This record comes from a study of T cell responses to AZD1222 COVID-19 vaccine. General observations from the study: Sampling captured repertoires only after the peak T cell response.

Germline values: CDR1 MNHEY, CDR2 SVGAGI. This CDR3 is 15 amino acids long. Trimming left V 4 bases short and J 7 bases short, with 17 bases between. The sample in question was peripheral blood, obtained 28 days after the second AZD1222 dose. The chain recombines TRBV6-5 with TRBJ2-1; D might be TRBD2 (6 bases). The sequence came from an adult who received the AZD1222 COVID-19 vaccine. The CDR3 sequence is CASSLTSPTKNEQFF. CDR3 DNA: TGTGCCAGCAGTTTAACTAGCCCGACGAAAAATGAGCAGTTCTTC.